This paragraph covers one T cell receptor (beta chain) sequence. The antigen this receptor binds is unknown. There are no base qualities to consult, and no much larger clone falls within one base. TCRbeta CDR3 regions were amplified from genomic DNA by means of the immunoSEQ Assay, a bias-controlled multiplex PCR. From the authors' description of their analysis: The number of nucleated cells in each sample was estimated by amplification of reference gene primers within the assay. To quantify the absolute abundance of each unique TCRbeta CDR3 rearrangement, sequence reads were collapsed and filtered. Productive Simpson clonality was computed per sample as the square root of Simpson's diversity index over productive rearrangements. Sourced from immuneACCESS, this table was stored by TCRdb with only in-frame sequences that have V and J called. A share of the clones is absent; for the studies checked, an unresolved V gene accounts for under half, and the remainder has no known explanation. That table is the source of V, J and clone size, and D and trimming were worked out from the DNA. For this sample the table gives under 300,000 clones, of which roughly 88% were detected only once. The ten largest make up approximately 10% of the sample.

Collaborating institutions collected whole blood in K2EDTA tubes following their own protocols. For TCRbeta analysis, collaborator samples were shipped as frozen whole blood, as isolated PBMCs, or as DNA extracted from either sample type. This record belongs to a study of blood T cell repertoires in COVID-19 (dated by TCRdb to the early 2020s). Broadly, across the study: Samples covering the acute and convalescent phases of COVID-19 were provided by collaborators in the United States, Italy and Spain. The material from the prospective study consisted of cDNA or gDNA derived from T cells, B-cell-depleted T cells, or PBMCs. Subjects who had been exposed to COVID-19, were actively infected with it, or had recovered from it provided the deeply sampled blood TCRbeta repertoires that made up the dataset. The repertoires were released in a freely available public database meant as a resource for research on the immune response to SARS-CoV-2. Samples came from the ongoing ImmuneRACE study (first 160 participants) plus 1,254 subjects from 6 global collaborators. The sample metadata nearly always contained a de-identified subject ID, COVID-19 status, age in years and sex. Where HLA class I and class II types were available, the types were taken from metadata supplied by the sample provider, not from assay-based typing.

Overall study outcomes, separate from this receptor: Clinical and demographic metadata were provided uncurated, with the amount varying by source and participant.

Material for sequencing was peripheral blood. This receptor was identified in a woman in her 70s with acute or convalescent COVID-19.

The nucleotides are TGTGCCAGCAGCCCAATGTGGACAGTCTCACCCCTCCACTTT. It specifies CASSPMWTVSPLHF. The rearranged chain carries TRBV3-1 (or the pseudogene TRBV3-2) and TRBJ1-6; the best D guess is TRBD1, with 6 bases matching. The CDR3 starts with the cysteine, ends with the phenylalanine, and has 14 residues. Only the CDR3 region is kept as DNA, spanning 42 bases read in frame from base 1. Reading the germline V gene (reference sequence) gives CDR1 LGHDT and CDR2 YNNKEL. Trimming at the junction amounts to 4 bases on V and 10 bases on J, and the germline ends lie 14 bases apart.